Below, 17 T cell receptor beta chains from the same sample are listed, as sequenced in a study of cytomegalovirus exposure and HLA in healthy donors. The PCR was carried out with 60 Vbeta primers and 13 Jbeta primers. Sequencing used immunoSEQ multiplex PCR; TCRdb keeps in-frame clones, though not all of them. The table lists roughly 120,000 clones, 60% to 80% of them singletons. Sequenced: PBMCs. These TCRs come from a woman in her twenties or thirties in good health and CMV-seropositive.

The V and J genes are TRBV4-2 and TRBJ1-6, with a possible D match to TRBD1 (6 bases). Deletions cut 4 bases from V and 5 bases from J, with 15 bases between. The germline V gene encodes CDR1 LGHNA and CDR2 YNFKEQ. The CDR3 covers 16 residues. In nucleotides, the CDR3 is TGTGCCAGCAGCCCGGCCGGGGAGGGGGATAATTCACCCCTCCACTTT. Protein product: CASSPAGEGDNSPLHF.

V is TRBV28 and J is TRBJ2-4; 10 nucleotides match TRBD2. The CDR3 sequence is 15 residues long. The V gene's germline CDR1 is MDHEN and CDR2 SYDVKM. V shed 5 bases, J shed 5 bases, and the junction held 6 bases outside the gene matches. The CDR3 bases are TGTGCCAGCAGTACTAGCGGGAATTGGGAAAACATTCAGTACTTC. As protein: CASSTSGNWENIQYF.

V usage is TRBV5-1 and J usage is TRBJ1-2; D possibly corresponds to TRBD1 (5 bases). Germline V gene lookup returns CDR1 SGHRS and CDR2 YFSETQ. V shed 5 bases and J shed 7 bases, with 27 bases lying between them. This CDR3 region has 17 residues. The CDR3 spells CASSPGQVESLRSGYTF. CDR3 nucleotides: TGCGCCAGCAGTCCCGGACAAGTTGAGTCCCTGAGGTCTGGCTACACCTTC.

The chain is built from TRBV5-5 and TRBJ1-5; tentatively, D is TRBD1 (6 bases). Germline lookup yields CDR1 SGHKS and CDR2 YYEKEE (reference sequence). The CDR3 is made up of 15 amino acids. Trimming removed 4 bases from V and 6 bases from J, with 17 bases in between. The CDR3 nucleotides are TGTGCCAGCAGCCCTTCGTCAAGGGACATTCAGCCCCAGCATTTT. This codes for CASSPSSRDIQPQHF.

The chain is built from TRBV5-1 and TRBJ2-7; TRBD1 agrees at 8 bases. CDR1 is SGHRS, CDR2 YFSETQ, per germline. CDR3 length equals 14 residues. J was trimmed by 0 bases and V by 3 bases; bases with no gene match: 2. This CDR3 is CASSSGQGSYEQYF. CDR3 bases: TGCGCCAGCAGCTCAGGACAGGGCTCCTACGAGCAGTACTTC.

This rearrangement joins TRBV7-8 to TRBJ1-5, with D tentatively TRBD1 (6 bases). CDR3 length: 17 amino acids. Trimming left V 3 bases short and J 2 bases short, with 17 bases between. Germline V gene sequence: CDR1 SGHVS, CDR2 FQNEAQ. The CDR3 nucleotides read TGTGCCAGCAGCTTGGGGTGGGGGCCCGGGGGCAATCAGCCCCAGCATTTT. As protein: CASSLGWGPGGNQPQHF. Based on the CDR3 plus reference TRBV7-8 and TRBJ1-5, the full variable domain is GAGVSQSPRYKVAKRGQDVALRCDPISGHVSLFWYQQALGQGPEFLTYFQNEAQLDKSGLPSDRFFAERPEGSVSTLKIQRTQQEDSAVYLCASSLGWGPGGNQPQHFGDGTRLSIL.

This rearrangement joins TRBV5-6 to TRBJ2-7; maybe TRBD2 (6 bases). Deletions cut 5 bases from V and 5 bases from J, with 14 bases between. Germline V CDR1 and CDR2: SGHDT, YYEEEE. This CDR3 is 13 amino acids long. The CDR3 reads CASSFGGSDEQYF. The CDR3 nucleotides are TGTGCCAGCAGTTTCGGGGGTTCGGACGAGCAGTACTTC.

The chain uses TRBV7-9 and TRBJ2-4, with D perhaps TRBD2 (5 bases). Trimming removed 5 bases from V and 9 bases from J, with 11 bases in between. This CDR3 comprises 12 residues. CDR1 and CDR2 (germline): SEHNR, FQNEAQ (reference sequence). In nucleotides, the CDR3 is TGTGCCAGCAGCGGGAGTGGTAGCATTCAGTACTTC. This codes for CASSGSGSIQYF.

V and J are TRBV30 and TRBJ2-5; D may be TRBD1 (6 bases). Germline V lookup: CDR1 GTSNPN, CDR2 SVGIG (reference sequence). The CDR3 spans 13 residues. Trimming pared 5 bases from V and 1 base from J, leaving 11 bases between. This chain's CDR3 is CAWSGTPQETQYF. The CDR3 DNA reads TGTGCCTGGTCCGGGACACCCCAAGAGACCCAGTACTTC.

V is TRBV6-1 and J is TRBJ2-1; D possibly corresponds to TRBD2 (6 bases). The CDR3 covers 13 residues. The V gene's germline CDR1 is MNHNS and CDR2 SASEGT. V dropped 3 bases and J dropped 10 bases, with 13 bases sitting between them. The CDR3 DNA is TGTGCCAGCAGTGATGGCCCTAGCGCAGAGCAGTTCTTC. As protein: CASSDGPSAEQFF.

The chain combines TRBV21-1 with TRBJ2-2; the DNA was not compared with TRBD2, the D call given in the table. TRBV21-1 is a known pseudogene. This CDR3 contains 16 residues. The CDR3 bases are TGTGCCAGCAGCAACACTAGCGGGGGATACACCGGGGAGCTGTTTTTT. Translating it yields CASSNTSGGYTGELFF.

V and J are TRBV5-1 and TRBJ2-3, with 12 bases identical to TRBD2. The V and J ends lost 6 bases and 0 bases, in that order; junction bases with no gene match: 5. CDR1 SGHRS and CDR2 YFSETQ come from the germline V gene. The CDR3 runs to 16 residues. The CDR3 nucleotides read TGCGCCAGCATCCGGGGACTAGCGGGTAGCACAGATACGCAGTATTTT. This sequence encodes CASIRGLAGSTDTQYF.

CDR3 amino acids: CASSVAGSPSYNEQFF. In nucleotides, the CDR3 is TGTGCCAGCAGCGTAGCCGGGAGCCCATCCTACAATGAGCAGTTCTTC. The chain uses TRBV9 and TRBJ2-1; D may be TRBD2 (6 bases). CDR1 SGDLS and CDR2 YYNGEE come from the germline V gene. The V end lost 0 bases, the J end lost 1 base, and 11 bases lay between the germline ends. The CDR3 loop spans 16 amino acids. The full variable domain, with the rest looked up from reference TRBV9 and TRBJ2-1, is DSGVTQTPKHLITATGQRVTLRCSPRSGDLSVYWYQQSLDQGLQFLIQYYNGEERAKGNILERFSAQQFPDLHSELNLSSLELGDSALYFCASSVAGSPSYNEQFFGPGTRLTVL.

This clone was picked up a small number of times. The chain links TRBV11-3 to TRBJ2-5, with D hard to call. V was cut by 4 bases and J by 5 bases, with 17 bases left in between. This CDR3 spans 15 amino acids. Germline CDR1 is SGHNT and CDR2 is YENEEA. The CDR3 nucleotides are TGTGCCAGCAGCTCACCCCTGACTGGTCCGGAGACCCAGTACTTC. Protein sequence: CASSSPLTGPETQYF.

V gene TRBV6-6 combines with J gene TRBJ1-1; tentative D call: TRBD1 (6 bases). The CDR3 covers 12 residues. CDR1 and CDR2 from the germline V gene are MNHNY and SVGAGI (reference sequence). Trimming shortened V by 2 bases and J by 7 bases, and 8 bases separated the two germline ends. CDR3 nucleotides: TGTGCCAGCAGTTACCTGGACAGTGAAGCTTTCTTT. Encoded protein: CASSYLDSEAFF.

The chain has TRBV28 and TRBJ2-7; TRBD1 matches 10 bases. The CDR3 loop spans 16 amino acids. The V gene end was trimmed by 5 bases and the J gene end by 0 bases; junction bases not matched to a gene: 7. Per germline, CDR1 MDHEN and CDR2 SYDVKM. The CDR3 region has the DNA TGTGCCAGCAGTACCCGGACAGGGGGATCCTCCTACGAGCAGTACTTC. Amino acids: CASSTRTGGSSYEQYF.

This chain connects TRBV6-1 to TRBJ1-1; weak D call: TRBD1 (6 bases). The germline V gene has CDR1 MNHNS and CDR2 SASEGT. This CDR3 is 15 amino acids long. V was cut by 2 bases and J by 3 bases, with 13 bases left in between. DNA of the CDR3: TGTGCCAGCAGTGAACGTGGGGGCTCGCACACTGAAGCTTTCTTT. This translates into CASSERGGSHTEAFF.